Sequencing of this T cell receptor beta chain was carried out in a study of siplizumab effects on memory and regulatory T cells. Method: immunoSEQ multiplex PCR; TCRdb's copy keeps in-frame clones and lacks some. The sample contains 60,000 or so clones, more than 80% of which appear only once. General observations from the study: Unstimulated subsets were the mapping target of only a minor fraction of alloreactive clones. Proliferating Tregs in siplizumab cultures were never verified as suppressive. The alloresponse seemed to draw substantially on naive T cells, which appeared more diverse than memory cells. Some alloreactive sequences were traceable to unstimulated CD4+ memory cells, and siplizumab significantly reduced them.

As to this clone: Its antigen is unknown.

Germline V gives CDR1 MNHEY, CDR2 SMNVEV (reference sequence). CDR3 length: 16 amino acids. The V segment lost 3 bases and the J segment 4 bases; nucleotides outside the gene matches: 5. This TCR came from a human donor in good health. This sequence joins TRBV27 and TRBJ2-1, with 11 positions matching TRBD2. Source material: CD8+ T cells sorted from blood. The CDR3 nucleotides read TGTGCCAGCAGTTTGTATCTAGCGGGAGGATACAATGAGCAGTTCTTC. Translation: CASSLYLAGGYNEQFF.